Each of the 21 T cell receptor beta chains below was sequenced from the same sample in a study of post-analysis software for immune sequencing data. Study-wide results and caveats: Patients had higher frequencies than controls of about five TRBV segments, including TRBV5-6, TRBV5-1 and TRBV20-1.

Tagging with unique molecular identifiers was a feature of the TCR beta cDNA libraries. One entry per CDR3 protein, called by TCRdb with MiXCR from the PCR reads. This table holds around 200,000 distinct CDR3 sequences, around 30% found once. Their antigen targets remain unknown. The sequencing input was blood. Receptor source: a girl younger than 18 with multiple sclerosis.

This clonotype has a handful of counts. This chain uses TRBV4-1 with TRBJ1-1; D ambiguous. Germline CDR1 is MGHRA and CDR2 is YSYEKL. This CDR3 spans 14 amino acids. Trimming took 3 bases from V and 4 from J, leaving 12 bases between them. The CDR3 loop is CASSQPTGFTEAFF. CDR3 DNA: TGCGCCAGCAGCCAGCCTACGGGCTTCACTGAAGCTTTCTTT.

This clonotype was counted a few times. This chain uses TRBV7-2 with TRBJ1-5; D unresolved. The CDR3 sequence is 16 residues long. The V and J ends lost 3 bases and 4 bases respectively, with 16 bases between them. CDR1 SGHTA and CDR2 FQGNSA come from the germline V gene. CDR3 nucleotides: TGTGCCAGCAGCTTGGACCAAAAGGAGTGGAATCAGCCCCAGCATTTT. This gives the protein CASSLDQKEWNQPQHF.

This clonotype has only a few counts. A read error may produce the germline difference seen at one junction end. The V call is TRBV3-1, the J call TRBJ2-7, with TRBD1 as a possible D gene (5 bases). The CDR3 runs 12 residues. CDR1 LGHDT and CDR2 YNNKEL come from the germline V gene (reference sequence). The CDR3 loop is CASTQGETEQYF. In nucleotides, the CDR3 is TGTGCCAGCACCCAAGGGGAAACCGAGCAGTACTTC.

A note on this clonotype: A much larger clone sits a single nucleotide away, making a read error possible. The chain joins TRBV5-1 to TRBJ2-5; TRBD1 matches 9 bases. Judging by the DNA end, TRBJ2-7 fits better; the J call may be wrong. The CDR3 consists of 13 residues. CDR1 and CDR2 (germline): SGHRS, YFSETQ. In DNA, the CDR3 is TGCGCCGGCAGCTTGGGACAGGGATTCGAGCAGTACTTC. This sequence encodes CAGSLGQGFEQYF.

This clonotype came up many times. This chain links TRBV20-1 with TRBJ1-2; the D is unclear. V dropped 8 bases and J dropped 8 bases, with 15 bases sitting between them. This CDR3 comprises 11 residues. In germline, CDR1 is DFQATT, CDR2 SNEGSKA (reference sequence). Here the CDR3 reads CSPMMGSGYTF. In nucleotides, the CDR3 is TGCAGTCCCATGATGGGGAGCGGCTACACCTTC.

This clonotype has only a few counts. This CDR3 reads CSVDPGYILHEQFF. DNA of the CDR3: TGCAGCGTTGATCCAGGGTATATTTTACATGAGCAGTTCTTC. The chain employs TRBV29-1 and TRBJ2-1, with D possibly TRBD1 on 5 matching bases. Trimming stripped 3 bases from V and 8 bases from J, with 17 bases between. The CDR3 covers 14 residues. Germline values: CDR1 SQVTM, CDR2 ANQGSEA.

The chain carries TRBV5-1 and TRBJ2-1; 10 bases are a match to TRBD2. CDR3 length: 14 residues. The germline gives CDR1 SGHRS, CDR2 YFSETQ. Trimming at V came to 8 bases and at J to 4 bases, leaving 6 bases not matched to a gene. In nucleotides, the CDR3 is TGCGCCAGTTCCGGGACTAGCGCTTACAATGAGCAGTTCTTC. It codes for CASSGTSAYNEQFF.

This clonotype showed up many times. The V call is TRBV20-1, the J call TRBJ2-3; D possibly corresponds to TRBD1 (5 bases). V dropped 4 bases and J dropped 4 bases, with 18 bases sitting between them. The CDR3 is 15 amino acids. The germline CDR1 and CDR2 sequences are DFQATT and SNEGSKA (reference sequence). CDR3 in amino acids: CSATTPTAGSDTQYF. CDR3 DNA sequence: TGCAGTGCTACAACTCCTACAGCAGGGTCAGATACGCAGTATTTT.

V usage is TRBV6-6 and J usage is TRBJ1-1, with 8 bases aligning to TRBD1. Per the germline V gene, CDR1 is MNHNY and CDR2 is SVGAGI (reference sequence). The V gene end was trimmed by 2 bases and the J gene end by 6 bases; junction bases not matched to a gene: 2. The CDR3 sequence is 13 residues long. CDR3: CASSYQTGAEAFF. In nucleotides, the CDR3 is TGTGCCAGCAGTTACCAGACAGGGGCTGAAGCTTTCTTT.

In this sample, this clonotype turned up many times. This rearrangement joins TRBV29-1 to TRBJ2-3; TRBD2 aligns across 9 bases. CDR1 SQVTM and CDR2 ANQGSEA come from the germline V gene. The CDR3 has 20 amino acids. The trim removed 7 bases at V and 2 bases at J, leaving 25 bases unmatched. CDR3 region: CSATGLARLAGSATTDTQYF. CDR3 DNA: TGCAGCGCAACCGGGTTGGCAAGGCTAGCGGGAAGCGCGACCACAGATACGCAGTATTTT.

The chain has TRBV7-6 and TRBJ2-5; 7 nucleotides match TRBD2. Trimming took 3 bases from V and 5 from J; bases not matched to a gene: 9. The CDR3 is made up of 15 amino acids. Germline V lookup: CDR1 SGHVS, CDR2 FNYEAQ. The CDR3 DNA sequence: TGTGCCAGCAGCTTGTCTCTGGGGGGGTCGGAGACCCAGTACTTC. The encoded protein is CASSLSLGGSETQYF.

This clonotype was counted only a few times. A junction boundary mismatches the germline segment, possibly from a read error. This rearrangement joins TRBV7-2 to TRBJ2-6, with TRBD1 matching 8 bases. Germline CDR1 is SGHTA and CDR2 is FQGNSA. This CDR3 contains 18 residues. The CDR3 protein is CASRTTRQGKSEANVLTF. In DNA form, the CDR3 reads TGTGCCAGCCGTACGACCCGACAGGGGAAGTCTGAGGCCAACGTCCTGACTTTC.

Many counts were recorded for this clonotype. The chain couples TRBV5-1 to TRBJ1-2, with TRBD1 identical over 9 bases. CDR3 length equals 15 residues. The germline V gene encodes CDR1 SGHRS and CDR2 YFSETQ. V gave up 0 bases and J gave up 5 bases; unmatched junction bases: 5. The CDR3 sequence is CASSLGQGEIYGYTF. The CDR3 DNA sequence: TGCGCCAGCAGCTTGGGACAGGGGGAGATATATGGCTACACCTTC.

For the CDR3, the DNA is TGTGCCAGCTCGTACACGGGACCAAAAGAGACCCAGTACTTC. This sequence encodes CASSYTGPKETQYF. This chain connects TRBV18 to TRBJ2-5, with D possibly being TRBD1 or TRBD2 (5 bases each). Germline CDR1 and CDR2: KGHSH and LQKENI. The CDR3 is made up of 14 amino acids. Trimming removed 6 bases from V and 3 bases from J, with 14 bases in between. The full variable domain, rest sourced from reference TRBV18 and TRBJ2-5, is NAGVMQNPRHLVRRRGQEARLRCSPMKGHSHVYWYRQLPEEGLKFMVYLQKENIIDESGMPKERFSAEFPKEGPSILRIQQVVRGDSAAYFCASSYTGPKETQYFGPGTRLLVL.

With respect to this clonotype: A much larger clone differs from this one at a single base, so this may be a read error. This chain connects TRBV15 to TRBJ2-1; 8 bases match TRBD2. Trimming took 8 bases from V and 3 from J; bases not matched to a gene: 6. Germline-derived CDR1 and CDR2 are LNHNV and YYDKDF (reference sequence). The CDR3 has 14 amino acids. CDR3 sequence (DNA): TGTGCCACCGAGGGAGCGGGAGTCTACAATGAGCAGTTCTTC. Amino acid sequence: CATEGAGVYNEQFF.

On this clonotype itself: A much more abundant neighbour one base away suggests this may be a read error. The chain links TRBV5-1 to TRBJ2-1, with a possible D match to TRBD1 (6 bases). The CDR3 has 13 amino acids. Per germline, CDR1 SGHRS and CDR2 YFSETQ. Trimming pared 5 bases from V and 10 bases from J, leaving 16 bases between. DNA for the CDR3: TGCGCCAGCAGACCAACAGGGTTGGGGGAGCAGTTCTTC. This codes for CASRPTGLGEQFF.

On this clonotype: This may be a read error: a much more frequent sequence differs by one nucleotide. This rearrangement joins TRBV7-2 to TRBJ1-1; no firm D call. This CDR3 comprises 15 residues. CDR1 is SGHTA and CDR2 is FQGNSA in the germline V gene. Trimming shortened V by 3 bases and J by 1 base, and 12 bases separated the two germline ends. The CDR3 DNA is TGTGCCAGCAGCTTCGACGACGGGCCGAACACTGAAGCTTTCTTT. Translation: CASSFDDGPNTEAFF.

Ten or more counts support this clonotype. The chain uses TRBV4-1 and TRBJ1-2, with no clear D. Germline V gene lookup returns CDR1 MGHRA and CDR2 YSYEKL. This CDR3 is 13 amino acids long. Trimming left V 4 bases short and J 7 bases short, with 13 bases between. The CDR3 sequence is CASSPPVAGGYTF. The CDR3 coding sequence is TGCGCCAGCAGCCCCCCTGTAGCAGGTGGCTACACCTTC.

Comment on this clonotype: A much larger clone lies one base from this, so it may be a read error. V is TRBV20-1 and J is TRBJ2-3, with 15 bases identical to TRBD2. This CDR3 is 14 amino acids long. From germline, CDR1 is DFQATT and CDR2 SNEGSKA (reference sequence). The CDR3 reads CSARTSGRADTRYF. In nucleotides, the CDR3 is TGCAGTGCAAGGACTAGCGGGAGGGCGGATACGCGGTATTTT.

CDR3 residues: CASSWQYQPQHF. CDR3 sequence (DNA): TGTGCCAGCAGTTGGCAGTATCAGCCCCAGCATTTT. This chain links TRBV12-3 or TRBV12-4 with TRBJ1-5; no clear D. This CDR3 comprises 12 residues. The V gene lost 4 bases and the J gene lost 5 bases, with 6 bases spanning the gap.

As regards this clonotype: A much larger clone sits a single nucleotide away, making a read error possible. This chain joins TRBV6-5 and TRBJ1-1; 11 bases are shared with TRBD1. The CDR3 extends over 15 amino acids. CDR1 and CDR2 (germline): MNHEY, SVGAGI. This chain's CDR3 is CAGSPPGTGGTEAFF. In nucleotides, the CDR3 is TGTGCCGGCAGCCCTCCGGGGACAGGGGGCACTGAAGCTTTCTTT.